This TCR beta chain was recovered during a study of Graves' ophthalmopathy and Graves' hyperthyroidism. About the study: At the time of initial diagnosis and before any treatment, peripheral blood was collected.

Deletions cut 8 bases from V and 7 bases from J, with 17 bases between. Germline CDR1 reads GTSNPN; CDR2 reads SVGIG (reference sequence). CDR3 length: 13 residues. This clonotype was seen at least ten times. As the template, RNA transcripts were used to amplify TCR beta CDR3 regions. Second-round multiplex PCR followed a first-round RT-PCR using HTBI primers. TCRdb re-called the multiplex PCR reads through MiXCR, storing one row per CDR3 protein. The table includes a few hundred thousand distinct CDR3 sequences, about 17% detected once. Enrollment excluded any patients with other autoimmune diseases, uncontrolled infections, pregnancy or lactation.

The receptor was isolated from an adult woman with stable Graves' hyperthyroidism. The sequencing input was peripheral blood. The V and J genes are TRBV30 and TRBJ2-2, with D perhaps matching TRBD2 (5 bases). The CDR3 loop is CASDGITDGELFF. The CDR3 region has the DNA TGTGCCAGCGACGGGATCACTGACGGGGAGCTGTTTTTT.